This T cell receptor (beta chain) emerged from a study of technical replicates of blood from a handful of donors. Using immunoSEQ multiplex PCR, the repertoire was profiled, and TCRdb retains in-frame clones only, with some absent. The sample includes about 81,000 clones, 90% to 98% seen only once; the top ten take around 0.2%. In germline, CDR1 is MDHEN, CDR2 SYDVKM. This CDR3 contains 15 residues. The J segment lost 1 base and the V segment lost 4 bases, leaving 4 bases of the junction unmatched. This clone was seen once. The V gene is TRBV28, the J gene TRBJ1-1; TRBD1 matches 9 bases. The sample comprised T cells isolated from PBMCs. This receptor was obtained from a human donor in good health. The CDR3 DNA sequence: TGTGCCAGCAGTTCAGCGGGACAGGGGAACACTGAAGCTTTCTTT. It translates to CASSSAGQGNTEAFF.